This T cell receptor (beta chain) was sequenced during a study of response to subunit inactivated influenza vaccine. Points from the study as a whole: New T cells are recruited in small numbers by each seasonal influenza vaccination, according to the authors' suggestion.

TCRdb reprocessed the RT-PCR reads with MiXCR, giving one entry per CDR3 protein. The sample holds 450,000 to 600,000 distinct CDR3 sequences; 6% to 9% are singletons and the top ten take about an eighth. Trimming left V 3 bases short and J 4 bases short, with 12 bases between. The CDR3 spans 13 residues. Germline-derived CDR1 and CDR2 are DFQATT and SNEGSKA (reference sequence). This clonotype was detected only a few times. Its antigen is unknown. This TCR was recovered from a man aged 45 to 75 who received an inactivated influenza vaccine. The chain joins TRBV20-1 to TRBJ2-5; D is possibly TRBD2 (5 bases). This material consisted of PBMCs from blood, taken approximately 25 months after vaccination. CDR3 coding DNA: TGCAGTGCTAGTCCCGGGATAAGAGAGACCCAGTACTTC. It specifies CSASPGIRETQYF.